This TCR beta chain comes out of a study of radiotherapy plus CTLA-4 blockade in lung cancer. The assay was immunoSEQ multiplex PCR, and TCRdb's table has in-frame clones only and misses some. This sample has tens of thousands of clones, with roughly 86% found just once. V lost 10 bases and J lost 2, with 15 bases in between. The CDR3 is 13 amino acids. CDR1 is LNHDA, CDR2 SQIVND, per germline (reference sequence). The clonotype was recovered from a human donor with non-small cell lung cancer that progressed on radiotherapy plus ipilimumab. J is TRBJ2-7 and V is TRBV19; possibly TRBD2 for D (6 bases). The sample in question was peripheral blood, obtained from a patient treated with radiotherapy plus ipilimumab. In DNA form, the CDR3 reads TGTGCCACCGCGGGACTCCTCGCCTACGAGCAGTACTTC. As protein: CATAGLLAYEQYF.